This TCR beta chain was profiled in a study of T-cell reconstitution after alpha-beta-depleted transplantation in children. Preparation of the TCRbeta library involved a method that used unique molecular identifiers. TCRdb used MiXCR to reprocess the PCR reads, holding one entry per CDR3 protein. This sample has 400,000 to 500,000 distinct CDR3 sequences, with around 9.9% found just once. The receptor comes from a human donor who donated a stem cell graft to a child with acute myeloid leukemia. Specimen: PBMCs from the stem cell graft donor, collected from the stem cell graft.

CDR3 in amino acids: CSARDPNTATEAFF. In nucleotides, the CDR3 is TGCAGTGCTAGGGACCCGAACACCGCCACTGAAGCTTTCTTT. This chain joins TRBV20-1 and TRBJ1-1; D is ambiguous. The CDR3 extends over 14 amino acids. Trimming pared 3 bases from V and 4 bases from J, leaving 15 bases between. Germline CDR1 and CDR2: DFQATT and SNEGSKA (reference sequence).